This TCR beta chain was sequenced during a study of cytomegalovirus exposure and HLA in healthy donors (dated by TCRdb to about 2017). About the investigation overall: In an earlier analysis of some 550 of the donors, 250 to 350 Gb of sequence data and 100 million or so unique TCR beta sequences from about 179 million T cells were reported. Around 300 gigabases of sequencing data and 70 million to 100 million unique TCR sequences were included in an early release covering several hundred HLA-typed donors. Of the roughly 400 genotyped donors, approximately 83% fell in the genetic ancestry cluster associated with self-reported Caucasian donors. The study aimed to test whether signatures of past pathogen exposure could be identified by cataloging public T cell receptors. Using immunosequencing, the study profiled T cell repertoires from 500 to 800 subjects and related those repertoires to cytomegalovirus serostatus. A separate validation cohort of 100 to 150 different subjects was used in addition to the roughly 670-subject first cohort. To predict cytomegalovirus infection status, the study brought together high-throughput TCR immunosequencing, statistical association of individual TCRs with disease status, and machine learning. A later analysis re-analyzed previously published TCR beta repertoires from roughly 630 donors and added high-resolution HLA genotyping to study TCR occurrence patterns. In the later analysis, no new phenotypic data were used to find candidate immune exposures; instead, reliance was placed on TCR beta sequences and their occurrence across donors. In an earlier analysis of roughly 600 of the donors, high-throughput TCR beta sequencing was used to judge whether each TCR beta V gene segment behaved as functional or pseudogenic. Alongside the repertoire data, information on donor age, sex, ethnicity and CMV serostatus was compiled. A later genetic analysis took genome-wide SNP genotypes for about 60% of the roughly 670 donors and used that subset as a discovery cohort. All discovery cohort repertoires had been generated using a single sequencing platform. Both class I and class II loci were covered by HLA typing, at four-digit resolution. Typing coverage differed by locus: A, B, C, DRB1 and DQB1 were typed in roughly 629-640 donors, DQA1 in about 550, DPA1 in 600 to 610, and DPB1 in around 490. Roughly 5 DR-DQ haplotypes were handled as single units for association and clustering because linkage in the cohort was strong. Across around 400 genotyped donors of the cohort, an average of about 240,000 unique TCR beta nucleotide sequences per donor were sequenced, and roughly 20% of those sequences were non-productive. Overall results and qualifications from the work: In a later genetic analysis, fewer N-insertions in productive TCRs were reported among donors in an Asian-associated ancestry cluster than the roughly 640-donor mean. In a later analysis, most CMV-associated TCR beta chains were found to appear HLA-restricted, with HLA associations seemingly driven largely by CMV exposure. The cohort was sequenced for TCR beta chains only, and without alpha or paired-chain data the features that could be detected were limited. Assigning TCR associations to individual alleles was difficult when HLA alleles, especially DR and DQ, strongly co-occurred. Three of the identified cytomegalovirus-associated TCR beta chains were confirmed in vitro to be specific for cytomegalovirus antigens. Presence/absence analyses assumed roughly uniform sequencing depth across donors, an assumption that may not hold. In a later analysis, HLA-associated TCR beta chains showed more clonal expansion and lower generation probabilities than non-associated chains that were equally common. The study gave a list of about 170 TCR beta chains associated with cytomegalovirus. A later analysis found that TCR association rates varied across HLA loci, with DRB1 alleles showing the most associated TCRs and HLA-C alleles the fewest. Some IMGT-functional V segments, including TRBV6-2 and TRBV6-3, could not be distinguished by the 87-base-pair reads and were therefore excluded. In a later analysis, some 17,000 TCR beta sequences were associated with specific HLA alleles at a false discovery rate of 0.05. In both the original and validation cohorts, the classifier was reported to diagnose cytomegalovirus status with high specificity and sensitivity. Broadly in line with IMGT annotations, most TCR beta V segments showed up in productive rearrangements about 87% or about 30% of the time in an earlier analysis of a few hundred of the donors. V-gene and J-gene trimming of TCR beta chains was associated with a missense DCLRE1C variant in a later genetic analysis, and the association was replicated in an independent cohort. A cluster of highly shared sequence variants was judged likely to be a technical artifact of the sequencing pipeline. Because some donors lacked HLA typing at each locus, the association tests relied only on the typed subset. Correlated functional status among segregating V segments might reflect linkage disequilibrium, but an unknown experimental factor could not be ruled out. The only immune exposure information available for the cohort was CMV serostatus. Seventeen rarely observed V segments, including chromosome 9 orphons, were excluded from the earlier analysis of almost 600 of the donors because counts were too low. In a later analysis, several top co-occurrence clusters were reported to appear linked to parvovirus B19, influenza, CMV and Epstein-Barr virus. A further reported finding was that TCR beta sequences accurately predicted the HLA-A and HLA-B alleles for most subjects in the first cohort. The authors suggested that the approach could potentially be generalized to other disease states and immunological phenotypes. Most TCR sequences were seen in very few donors, while some public TCRs were found in many individuals.

On this clone: This receptor's antigen is unknown. Base qualities are not recorded, but no much larger clone differs from it by a single base.

The CDR1 and CDR2 encoded by the germline V gene are MDHEN and SYDVKM. Trimming at the junction amounts to 7 bases on V and 3 bases on J, and the germline ends lie 17 bases apart. The CDR3 spans 15 residues, from the cysteine through the phenylalanine. Only CDR3 DNA is held: 45 bases, read in frame from base 1. The library was prepared using the immunoSEQ multiplex PCR assay. For the multiplex PCR, a mixture combining 60 forward primers for TCR Vbeta segments and 13 reverse primers for TCR Jbeta segments was used. The CDR3 region of rearranged TCR beta genes was amplified from genomic DNA by a multiplex PCR assay. The amplified TCR beta libraries were sequenced on the Illumina HiSeq System as 87-base-pair reads. On the study's bioinformatics: Across the 700 or so repertoires, a later analysis counted 80 million or so unique TCR beta chains, some 11 million of which were shared by at least two donors. Raw reads were error-corrected and collapsed into unique sequences by a nearest-neighbor algorithm in which closely related sequences were merged to remove PCR and sequencing errors. V, D and J gene segments were assigned by aligning CDR3 sequences to IMGT reference sequences. For a sequence to be retained, a match of at least six nucleotides was required to both a V gene segment and a J gene segment. A rearrangement was called productive if the CDR3 had no stop codons and remained in frame with V and J, and every other rearrangement was called non-productive. Following IMGT convention, CDR3 was defined as the stretch from the second conserved V-encoded cysteine to the conserved J-encoded phenylalanine. In an earlier analysis of 550 to 650 of the donors, sequences lacking an unambiguous match to a single V gene segment were excluded. In an earlier analysis of about 590 of the donors, a V segment was called functional when productive rearrangements were above 56.7%, and segregating when the standard deviation between donors exceeded 5%. A statistical classification framework was developed to diagnose cytomegalovirus status using the catalog of TCR beta chain sequences. A later analysis assigned V and J genes by comparing TCR nucleotide sequences with IMGT/GENE-DB human TR gene sequences. The TCRdist pipeline was used in a later analysis to assign CDR3 sequences and most-parsimonious VDJ recombination scenarios. In a later analysis, each TCR beta chain was defined by its CDR3 amino acid sequence together with its V-gene family, and reads lacking a unique V-gene family were excluded. In a later analysis, some 600 highly shared, low-generation-probability nucleotide sequences were removed to address suspected cross-contamination and a sequencing artifact. In a later analysis, a clonal expansion index for each public chain was calculated from normalized within-repertoire ranks of inferred template counts. In a later analysis, generation probabilities were computed using a VDJ recombination model fitted to out-of-frame rearrangements, and the results were checked against IGoR. In a later analysis, TCR-TCR, TCR-HLA and TCR-CMV co-occurrence was scored with hypergeometric tests, and a repertoire-size bias correction was applied to TCR pairs. A later analysis estimated false discovery rates by permuting HLA or CMV assignments 20 times. In a later analysis, co-occurring TCRs were grouped using DBSCAN, and TCRdist sequence similarity was added for clustering within HLA-allele-positive subsets. For co-occurrence clustering, repertoires with fewer than 30,000 or more than 120,000 public chains were excluded, along with several repertoires with anomalous nucleotide sharing. TCRdb provides this immuneACCESS table in a form limited to in-frame rearrangements. Some clones are lacking; in checked studies, under half of them reflect an unresolved V gene, and why the rest are absent is not known. V and J calls and clone size come straight from that table; D and trimming were deduced from the DNA. The sample contains around 220,000 clones, 60% to 85% of them found a single time. The ten largest clones take up about 16% of the sample.

In total, roughly 710 healthy bone marrow donors made up the cohort. At the time of sampling, every cohort member was nominally healthy, though immune exposures that went unrecorded were likely present. The donor was CMV seronegative and belonged to the group of 320 or so seronegative cohort members. A peripheral blood sample was collected from each donor, and TCR beta sequencing was performed on peripheral blood mononuclear cells. Genomic DNA was extracted from the blood cell samples with the Qiagen DNeasy Blood Extraction Kit. The rearranged segments are TRBV28 and TRBJ2-3, with the D gene not confidently named. The sequenced sample consisted of PBMCs. This clonotype was sampled from a man aged 40-49 years in good health and CMV-seronegative. CDR3 region: CASTPVQTGTDTQYF. The DNA sequence follows: TGTGCCAGCACCCCTGTGCAGACTGGTACAGATACGCAGTATTTT.